This record covers a single TCR beta chain. Here immunoSEQ multiplex PCR was the method, and the copy in TCRdb shows in-frame clones only, minus some. Of a few hundred thousand clones in the sample, over 75% were seen once. The data were obtained in a study of blood T cell repertoires in COVID-19. About the research overall: Spain, Italy and the United States supplied samples that represented acute and convalescent COVID-19.

Germline V gene data show CDR1 as SGHNT and CDR2 as YYREEE (reference sequence). This CDR3 spans 17 amino acids. V shed 6 bases and J 1 base; nucleotides not matched to a gene: 12. The sequence derives from a woman aged 25 to 39 with acute or convalescent COVID-19. The chain recombines TRBV5-4 with TRBJ2-2; 7 bases line up with TRBD2. The sequenced sample consisted of peripheral blood. CDR3 amino acids: CASTKLGGGRNTGELFF. CDR3 sequence (DNA): TGTGCCAGCACCAAGCTTGGAGGCGGGAGGAACACCGGGGAGCTGTTTTTT.